This T cell receptor beta chain stems from a study of cytomegalovirus exposure and HLA in healthy donors. Study as a whole: Researchers previously reported finding fewer than 140 million unique TCR beta sequences from 170 million or so T cells. Study observations and caveats: In an earlier analysis, in some 540 donors, most V segments appeared productive either ~87% or ~30% of the time. No immune exposure information besides CMV serostatus was available.

Concerning this clone itself: Its antigen is unidentified.

This PCR relied on a set of 60 Vbeta primers and 13 Jbeta primers. The assay was immunoSEQ multiplex PCR, and TCRdb's table has in-frame clones only and misses some. The sample includes around 190,000 clones, less than 85% of them seen just once. Trimming at V came to 4 bases and at J to 1 base, leaving 1 base not matched to a gene. This CDR3 region has 15 residues. Germline V CDR1 and CDR2: SGHTA, FQGTGA. The material sequenced was PBMCs. This chain connects TRBV7-3 to TRBJ2-3; 11 bases line up with TRBD2. The sequence was obtained from a man aged 40-50 years in good health and CMV-seronegative. CDR3 protein: CASSSGLAGTDTQYF. The DNA for the CDR3 is TGTGCCAGCAGCTCGGGACTAGCGGGCACAGATACGCAGTATTTT.